What follows are 31 T cell receptor beta chains derived from one specimen sequenced in a study of blood T cell repertoires in COVID-19. The repertoire was sequenced with immunoSEQ multiplex PCR; TCRdb's copy has only in-frame clones and lacks some. The repertoire holds 45,000 or so clones, with approximately 85% as singletons. The sample was peripheral blood. All receptors derive from a woman older than 75 with acute or convalescent COVID-19.

The chain recombines TRBV7-2 with TRBJ2-7; D possibly corresponds to TRBD1 (5 bases). Trimming took off 2 bases at V and 3 bases at J, with 5 bases between the two ends. Germline loops: CDR1 SGHTA, CDR2 FQGNSA. This CDR3 is built from 12 residues. CDR3 coding DNA: TGTGCCAGCAGCTTAAGGGGCTACGAGCAGTACTTC. This gives the protein CASSLRGYEQYF.

The J gene is TRBJ1-4, the V gene TRBV29-1, with a weak D call TRBD1 (6 bases). Deletions cut 6 bases from V and 6 bases from J, with 17 bases between. This CDR3 comprises 14 residues. CDR1 SQVTM and CDR2 ANQGSEA come from the germline V gene. CDR3 amino acids: CSVKARDIHEKLFF. For the CDR3, the DNA is TGCAGCGTAAAAGCCCGGGACATACATGAAAAACTGTTTTTT.

The chain employs TRBV28 and TRBJ2-7; 10 bases align to TRBD2. V trimming: 5 bases; J trimming: 2 bases; junction bases outside the gene matches: 9. The CDR3 length is 16 residues. The germline CDR1 and CDR2 sequences are MDHEN and SYDVKM. CDR3 sequence: CASSRIGSGRAYEQYF. CDR3 in DNA: TGTGCCAGCAGTAGAATTGGAAGCGGGAGGGCCTACGAGCAGTACTTC. The full variable domain, in which reference TRBV28 and TRBJ2-7 provide the parts outside the CDR3, is DVKVTQSSRYLVKRTGEKVFLECVQDMDHENMFWYRQDPGLGLRLIYFSYDVKMKEKGDIPEGYSVSREKKERFSLILESASTNQTSMYLCASSRIGSGRAYEQYFGPGTRLTVT.

V usage is TRBV5-1 and J usage is TRBJ1-4, with D uncertain. The germline V gene has CDR1 SGHRS and CDR2 YFSETQ. There are 14 residues in the CDR3. The germline V and J ends were trimmed by 0 bases and 3 bases, with 6 bases remaining between them. Here the CDR3 reads CASSLDPSNEKLFF. The DNA for the CDR3 is TGCGCCAGCAGCTTGGATCCGTCTAATGAAAAACTGTTTTTT.

V usage is TRBV2 and J usage is TRBJ1-4; tentatively, D is TRBD1 (6 bases). This CDR3 spans 17 amino acids. V was clipped by 2 bases and J by 3 bases, with 16 bases between them. Germline V lookup: CDR1 SNHLY, CDR2 FYNNEI. The CDR3 reads CASSERGRVVANEKLFF. CDR3 in DNA: TGTGCCAGCAGTGAAAGGGGGAGGGTAGTGGCTAATGAAAAACTGTTTTTT.

This clone came up once. J is TRBJ1-2 and V is TRBV19, with D tentatively TRBD1 (6 bases). CDR1 LNHDA and CDR2 SQIVND come from the germline V gene (reference sequence). The CDR3 extends over 13 amino acids. Trimming removed 4 bases at V and 4 bases at J, with 10 bases between. This chain's CDR3 is CASSRDTVYGYTF. DNA of the CDR3: TGTGCCAGTAGTAGGGACACAGTCTATGGCTACACCTTC. The full variable domain, with the rest looked up from reference TRBV19 and TRBJ1-2, is DGGITQSPKYLFRKEGQNVTLSCEQNLNHDAMYWYRQDPGQGLRLIYYSQIVNDFQKGDIAEGYSVSREKKESFPLTVTSAQKNPTAFYLCASSRDTVYGYTFGSGTRLTVV.

This clone was seen only once. The chain has TRBV10-3 and TRBJ2-2, with D perhaps TRBD2 (5 bases). There are 12 residues in the CDR3. The V end lost 7 bases, the J end lost 5 bases, and 8 bases lay between the germline ends. Germline V gene lookup returns CDR1 ENHRY and CDR2 SYGVKD. This CDR3 reads CAIKEGTGELFF. Written as DNA, the CDR3 is TGTGCCATCAAAGAGGGTACCGGGGAGCTGTTTTTT.

The table lists this clone with a few counts. The rearrangement links TRBV24-1 to TRBJ1-5, with D unclear. V lost 3 bases to trimming and J lost 0 bases, with 5 bases between them. Germline V gene lookup returns CDR1 KGHDR and CDR2 SFDVKD. The CDR3 length is 14 residues. Written as DNA, the CDR3 is TGTGCCACCAGTGATCTCTATAGCAATCAGCCCCAGCATTTT. Protein sequence: CATSDLYSNQPQHF.

V and J are TRBV5-4 and TRBJ2-3; 10 nucleotides agree with TRBD2. With V trimmed by 0 bases and J by 8 bases, 9 bases remained unmatched. The CDR3 sequence is 16 residues long. In germline, CDR1 is SGHNT, CDR2 YYREEE (reference sequence). This CDR3 is CASSLDRAGGLGTQYF. CDR3 coding DNA: TGTGCCAGCAGCTTGGATCGAGCGGGAGGGCTGGGTACGCAGTATTTT.

This clone came up once. This chain connects TRBV6-5 to TRBJ2-7, with 10 bases lining up with TRBD1. CDR1 and CDR2 from the germline V gene are MNHEY and SVGAGI. Germline trimming cut 2 bases from V and 2 bases from J; bases unmatched to any gene: 3. The CDR3 runs 15 residues. Written as DNA, the CDR3 is TGTGCCAGCAGTTACGGGGGACAGGGGACCTACGAGCAGTACTTC. Translating it yields CASSYGGQGTYEQYF.

The chain recombines TRBV5-6 with TRBJ2-7; D ambiguous. V lost 4 bases and J 5 bases, leaving 7 bases between the germline ends. Germline V gives CDR1 SGHDT, CDR2 YYEEEE. The CDR3 is 11 amino acids. For the CDR3, the DNA is TGTGCCAGCAGCCGCCTAAACGAGCAGTACTTC. It yields the protein CASSRLNEQYF.

This rearrangement joins TRBV19 to TRBJ1-2; perhaps TRBD1 as D (6 bases). Deletions cut 1 base from V and 3 bases from J, with 9 bases between. The germline CDR1 and CDR2 sequences are LNHDA and SQIVND (reference sequence). The length of the CDR3 is 14 residues. The CDR3 DNA follows: TGTGCCAGTAGTATAGGGACAGACCACTATGGCTACACCTTC. Translating gives CASSIGTDHYGYTF.

This clone was seen once. The chain is built from TRBV30 and TRBJ1-5; tentative D call: TRBD1 (5 bases). The CDR3 sequence is 14 residues long. Trimming stripped 5 bases from V and 2 bases from J, with 13 bases between. Germline V gene sequence: CDR1 GTSNPN, CDR2 SVGIG (reference sequence). The CDR3 nucleotides read TGTGCCTGGCAGGGATGGGGGGGCAATCAGCCCCAGCATTTT. It codes for CAWQGWGGNQPQHF.

This clone showed up just once. V usage is TRBV19 and J usage is TRBJ1-5; no definite D call. The CDR3 is made up of 14 amino acids. Trimming removed 3 bases at V and 0 bases at J, with 6 bases between. The germline V gene has CDR1 LNHDA and CDR2 SQIVND (reference sequence). The CDR3 coding sequence is TGTGCCAGTAGTATCTACAGTAGCAATCAGCCCCAGCATTTT. It yields the protein CASSIYSSNQPQHF.

V usage is TRBV3-1 (or the pseudogene TRBV3-2) and J usage is TRBJ2-1, with 13 positions matching TRBD2. Losses at the gene ends were 4 bases for V and 7 bases for J; bases not matched to a gene: 10. CDR1 is LGHDT and CDR2 is YNNKEL in the germline V gene (reference sequence). CDR3 length: 17 residues. CDR3: CASSPPVGTSGMNEQFF. The CDR3 nucleotides are TGTGCCAGCAGCCCTCCCGTTGGGACTAGCGGGATGAATGAGCAGTTCTTC.

The rearrangement uses TRBV28 and TRBJ2-7, with 7 bases identical to TRBD1. Trimming removed 2 bases from V and 0 bases from J; junction bases left unmatched: 4. CDR1 MDHEN and CDR2 SYDVKM come from the germline V gene. This CDR3 contains 15 residues. The CDR3: CASSLVAGGSYEQYF. DNA of the CDR3: TGTGCCAGCAGTTTAGTAGCAGGGGGCTCCTACGAGCAGTACTTC.

This clone was seen a single time. J is TRBJ2-5 and V is TRBV5-4; weak D call: TRBD2 (6 bases). The length of the CDR3 is 16 residues. V shed 2 bases and J shed 1 base, with 15 bases lying between them. The germline V gene has CDR1 SGHNT and CDR2 YYREEE (reference sequence). CDR3 sequence reads: CASSFGVAEAQETQYF. CDR3 DNA: TGTGCCAGCAGCTTCGGAGTAGCGGAGGCCCAAGAGACCCAGTACTTC.

As regards this clone: One end of the junction varies from germline; a read error may be responsible. The rearrangement links TRBV7-9 to TRBJ2-7; the D gene is possibly TRBD1 (5 bases). The CDR3 length is 12 residues. CDR1 and CDR2 from the germline V gene are SEHNR and FQNEAQ (reference sequence). The CDR3 loop is CASSLASGPPHF. CDR3 nucleotides: TGTGCCAGCAGCTTAGCGTCAGGGCCTCCGCACTTC. The entire variable domain, with the rest obtained from reference TRBV7-9 and TRBJ2-7, is as follows: DTGVSQNPRHKITKRGQNVTFRCDPISEHNRLYWYRQTLGQGPEFLTYFQNEAQLEKSRLLSDRFSAERPKGSFSTLEIQRTEQGDSAMYLCASSLASGPPHFGPGTRLTVT.

The chain combines TRBV5-6 with TRBJ1-1; tentative D call: TRBD1 (6 bases). Trimming cost V 0 bases and J 0 bases, with 15 bases left between them. The CDR3 length is 17 residues. Germline assignment: CDR1 SGHDT and CDR2 YYEEEE. CDR3 nucleotides: TGTGCCAGCAGCTTGGTAGGGGGACAAATTGTGAACACTGAAGCTTTCTTT. It specifies CASSLVGGQIVNTEAFF.

Here the CDR3 DNA reads TGTGCCAGCAGTGAAGCGCTTTTGGCAGGGGCCTACGAGCAGTACTTC. Translation gives CASSEALLAGAYEQYF. V and J are TRBV2 and TRBJ2-7, with a weak D call TRBD1 (6 bases). V was clipped by 0 bases and J by 2 bases, with 14 bases between them. Germline-derived CDR1 and CDR2 are SNHLY and FYNNEI. The CDR3 runs 16 residues.

The V call is TRBV25-1, the J call TRBJ2-1, with 7 bases lining up with TRBD2. V shed 5 bases and J 0 bases; nucleotides not matched to a gene: 10. CDR3 length: 17 residues. Per the germline V gene, CDR1 is MGHDK and CDR2 is SYGVNS. The CDR3 bases are TGTGCCAGCAGTCCCACCTCGGGCGGGAGCTCCTACAATGAGCAGTTCTTC. It codes for CASSPTSGGSSYNEQFF.

The chain has TRBV6-2 or TRBV6-3 and TRBJ2-7; tentative D call: TRBD2 (5 bases). Trimming pared 2 bases from V and 2 bases from J, leaving 16 bases between. The CDR3 consists of 16 residues. CDR1 and CDR2 from the germline V gene are MNHEY and SVGEGT. Written as DNA, the CDR3 is TGTGCCAGCAGTTACCACGGGGATAGCGTACCCTACGAGCAGTACTTC. Protein sequence: CASSYHGDSVPYEQYF.

This clone was counted a single time. The V gene is TRBV3-1 (or the pseudogene TRBV3-2), the J gene TRBJ1-1; 7 nucleotides match TRBD1. CDR3 size: 15 residues. The V segment lost 3 bases and the J segment 2 bases; nucleotides outside the gene matches: 6. The germline gives CDR1 LGHDT, CDR2 YNNKEL (reference sequence). The CDR3 sequence is CASSQRTGFNTEAFF. The CDR3 region has the DNA TGTGCCAGCAGCCAGCGGACAGGCTTTAACACTGAAGCTTTCTTT.

The rearrangement links TRBV5-1 to TRBJ2-5; 10 bases are a match to TRBD2. This CDR3 has 14 residues. V lost 6 bases and J lost 3; bases outside the gene matches: 5. From germline, CDR1 is SGHRS and CDR2 YFSETQ. The CDR3 coding sequence is TGCGCCAGCAACTCAGGACTAGCGGAAGAGACCCAGTACTTC. Translated, it gives CASNSGLAEETQYF. Using reference TRBV5-1 and TRBJ2-5 for the parts outside the CDR3, the full variable domain is KAGVTQTPRYLIKTRGQQVTLSCSPISGHRSVSWYQQTPGQGLQFLFEYFSETQRNKGNFPGRFSGRQFSNSRSEMNVSTLELGDSALYLCASNSGLAEETQYFGPGTRLLVL.

The chain recombines TRBV28 with TRBJ2-6; possible D gene TRBD1, 5 bases. In germline, CDR1 is MDHEN, CDR2 SYDVKM. The CDR3 covers 17 residues. V was clipped by 4 bases and J by 0 bases, with 13 bases between them. Here the CDR3 reads CASSSGQGLSGANVLTF. In nucleotides, the CDR3 is TGTGCCAGCAGTTCCGGACAAGGTCTCTCTGGGGCCAACGTCCTGACTTTC.

This chain's CDR3 is CAISDDRTNFWTEAFF. The CDR3 DNA reads TGTGCCATCAGTGATGATCGGACAAACTTCTGGACTGAAGCTTTCTTT. The V call is TRBV10-3, the J call TRBJ1-1, with a tentative D call TRBD1 (5 bases). The CDR3 extends over 16 amino acids. The germline V gene has CDR1 ENHRY and CDR2 SYGVKD. Trimming stripped 3 bases from V and 5 bases from J, with 19 bases between.

This clone was detected once. The V gene is TRBV7-2, the J gene TRBJ2-1; 11 bases are a match to TRBD2. V shed 5 bases, J shed 5 bases, and the junction held 5 bases outside the gene matches. The CDR3 loop spans 15 amino acids. Germline V CDR1 and CDR2: SGHTA, FQGNSA. CDR3 nucleotides: TGTGCCAGCAGCACCGGGACTAGCGGAGACAATGAGCAGTTCTTC. Translating it yields CASSTGTSGDNEQFF.

The J gene is TRBJ1-2, the V gene TRBV2; 11 bases line up with TRBD1. The V gene's germline CDR1 is SNHLY and CDR2 FYNNEI. The V segment lost 9 bases and the J segment 8 bases; nucleotides outside the gene matches: 14. The CDR3 is 15 residues long. The CDR3 region has the DNA TGTGCCAGTGCGTGGGGACAGGGGGACAGCGGGGGCTACACCTTC. Its protein product is CASAWGQGDSGGYTF.

The rearrangement joins TRBV6-5 to TRBJ2-7; D unresolved. Between the trimmed V and J ends, which lost 6 bases and 4 bases, there was a span of 7 bases. CDR1 and CDR2 (germline): MNHEY, SVGAGI. This CDR3 has 11 residues. CDR3 loop: CASRTTYEQYF. DNA of the CDR3: TGTGCCAGCAGAACCACTTACGAGCAGTACTTC.

This chain connects TRBV7-9 to TRBJ1-6; D ambiguous. CDR1 SEHNR and CDR2 FQNEAQ come from the germline V gene (reference sequence). The CDR3 loop spans 14 amino acids. V dropped 2 bases and J dropped 6 bases, with 8 bases sitting between them. CDR3 sequence reads: CASSLSALNSPLHF. The CDR3, as DNA: TGTGCCAGCAGCTTAAGCGCCCTTAATTCACCCCTCCACTTT. The full variable domain, rest sourced from reference TRBV7-9 and TRBJ1-6, is DTGVSQNPRHKITKRGQNVTFRCDPISEHNRLYWYRQTLGQGPEFLTYFQNEAQLEKSRLLSDRFSAERPKGSFSTLEIQRTEQGDSAMYLCASSLSALNSPLHFGNGTRLTVT.

The chain recombines TRBV7-8 with TRBJ2-5, with 8 bases matching TRBD2. Germline trimming cut 4 bases from V and 3 bases from J; bases unmatched to any gene: 7. Germline V lookup: CDR1 SGHVS, CDR2 FQNEAQ. The CDR3 extends over 15 amino acids. CDR3 DNA sequence: TGTGCCAGCAGCTCCAATAGCGGGAACAAAGAGACCCAGTACTTC. Translating gives CASSSNSGNKETQYF.